A selection of T cell receptor beta chains follows, all from one sample in a study of cytomegalovirus exposure and HLA in healthy donors. Sequenced by immunoSEQ multiplex PCR; TCRdb stores in-frame clones only, minus some. The data contain under 200,000 clones, roughly 67% of them seen just once; the ten biggest clones take up about 5.4%. Sequencing was done on a sample of PBMCs. The receptors originated from a woman under 30 in good health and CMV-seropositive. The CDR3 runs from the conserved cysteine through the conserved F or W. Each record gives: V gene, clone size, J gene, D gene, CDR3 DNA, CDR3 protein. The D gene is left open where the match is weak. The size entry is marked missing in some rows and otherwise reads once, few, many or a size class.

v_gene: TRBV30; abundance: -; j_gene: TRBJ2-7; d_gene: TRBD1; CDR3nt: TGTGCCTGGGCGCGGACAGGAAACTCCTACGAGCAGTACTTC; CDR3aa: CAWARTGNSYEQYF
v_gene: TRBV4-2; abundance: -; j_gene: TRBJ2-4; d_gene: TRBD2; CDR3nt: TGTGCCAGCAGCCCAAGGGATAGCGGGGGGACGAACAAAAACATTCAGTACTTC; CDR3aa: CASSPRDSGGTNKNIQYF
v_gene: TRBV7-3; abundance: -; j_gene: TRBJ2-5; d_gene: TRBD2; CDR3nt: TGTGCCAGCAGCTTAAGGGCTAGCGGGGGGGCAGAGACCCAGTACTTC; CDR3aa: CASSLRASGGAETQYF
v_gene: TRBV7-2; abundance: -; j_gene: TRBJ1-5; d_gene: -; CDR3nt: TGTGCCAGCAGCTTACAGGGGACGGGCCAGCCCCAGCATTTT; CDR3aa: CASSLQGTGQPQHF
v_gene: TRBV7-8; abundance: -; j_gene: TRBJ2-1; d_gene: TRBD2; CDR3nt: TGTGCCAGCAGCCTAGCTAGCGGGGGGGCCTATGAGCAGTTCTTC; CDR3aa: CASSLASGGAYEQFF
v_gene: TRBV10-3; abundance: once; j_gene: TRBJ1-1; d_gene: -; CDR3nt: TGTGCCATCAGTGAGTCGGGGGGAGCGAACACTGAAGCTTTCTTT; CDR3aa: CAISESGGANTEAFF
v_gene: TRBV7-9; abundance: -; j_gene: TRBJ2-3; d_gene: TRBD1; CDR3nt: TGTGCCAGCAGCCCCATCAGGGGGCGTGGAGATACGCAGTATTTT; CDR3aa: CASSPIRGRGDTQYF
v_gene: TRBV7-2; abundance: many; j_gene: TRBJ2-7; d_gene: -; CDR3nt: TGTGCCAGCAGCTTAGTGGACAGTGTCTCCTACGAGCAGTACTTC; CDR3aa: CASSLVDSVSYEQYF
v_gene: TRBV10-3; abundance: -; j_gene: TRBJ1-1; d_gene: -; CDR3nt: TGTGCCATCAGTGCAGGGGTAGAAGCTTTCTTT; CDR3aa: CAISAGVEAFF
v_gene: TRBV30; abundance: -; j_gene: TRBJ2-1; d_gene: TRBD2; CDR3nt: TGTGCCTGGAGACTAGCGGAGAATTACTACAATGAGCAGTTCTTC; CDR3aa: CAWRLAENYYNEQFF
v_gene: TRBV7-2; abundance: -; j_gene: TRBJ2-5; d_gene: TRBD2; CDR3nt: TGTGCCAGCAGCTTAGTAGGGGGACTAGCGGACCAAGAGACCCAGTACTTC; CDR3aa: CASSLVGGLADQETQYF
v_gene: TRBV9; abundance: -; j_gene: TRBJ2-7; d_gene: TRBD1; CDR3nt: TGTGCCAGCAGCGTAGGACAGGGGGGGGCTGGGGAGCAGTACTTC; CDR3aa: CASSVGQGGAGEQYF
v_gene: TRBV5-1; abundance: -; j_gene: TRBJ2-1; d_gene: -; CDR3nt: TGCGCCAGCAGCTTGTCCCAGGGGCTCAATGAGCAGTTCTTC; CDR3aa: CASSLSQGLNEQFF
v_gene: TRBV18; abundance: -; j_gene: TRBJ2-6; d_gene: TRBD1; CDR3nt: TGTGCCAGCTCACCACTGGGACAGGGATCTGGGCCGTCTGGGGCCAACGTCCTGACTTTC; CDR3aa: CASSPLGQGSGPSGANVLTF
v_gene: TRBV6-5; abundance: -; j_gene: TRBJ2-3; d_gene: TRBD2; CDR3nt: TGTGCCAGCAGCCGGACTAGCGGGCCGACAGATACGCAGTATTTT; CDR3aa: CASSRTSGPTDTQYF
v_gene: TRBV11-1; abundance: -; j_gene: TRBJ1-1; d_gene: -; CDR3nt: TGTGCCAGCAGCAGCCGACAGATAAACACTGAAGCTTTCTTT; CDR3aa: CASSSRQINTEAFF
v_gene: TRBV5-8; abundance: few; j_gene: TRBJ2-7; d_gene: -; CDR3nt: TGTGCCAGCAGCTTTACTCCGGGACTGACCTACGTAGAGCAGTACTTC; CDR3aa: CASSFTPGLTYVEQYF
v_gene: TRBV5-1; abundance: -; j_gene: TRBJ2-7; d_gene: TRBD1; CDR3nt: TGCGCCAGCAGCAAAGAGCCGGGACAGGGTCGCCACGAGCAGTACTTC; CDR3aa: CASSKEPGQGRHEQYF
v_gene: TRBV5-1; abundance: -; j_gene: TRBJ1-1; d_gene: TRBD1; CDR3nt: TGCGCCAGCAGCACCCGACAGGGCTCGAACACTGAAGCTTTCTTT; CDR3aa: CASSTRQGSNTEAFF
v_gene: TRBV6-6; abundance: few; j_gene: TRBJ1-1; d_gene: TRBD1; CDR3nt: TGTGCCAGCAGTTATCCGGGACAGGGAGCCAACACTGAAGCTTTCTTT; CDR3aa: CASSYPGQGANTEAFF
v_gene: TRBV4-3; abundance: once; j_gene: TRBJ1-4; d_gene: -; CDR3nt: TGCGCCAGCAGCCAGGACTCCAGTCGGTCCGAAAAACTGTTTTTT; CDR3aa: CASSQDSSRSEKLFF
v_gene: TRBV4-1; abundance: -; j_gene: TRBJ1-4; d_gene: -; CDR3nt: TGCGCCAGCAGCCAAGAAACGGGACACGGGTCATTGGAAAAACTGTTTTTT; CDR3aa: CASSQETGHGSLEKLFF